This T cell receptor (beta chain) appears in the sequencing data of a study of blood T cell repertoires in COVID-19. Looking at the study overall: From T cells, B-cell-depleted T cells, or PBMCs came the material, which was cDNA or gDNA.

The V gene end was trimmed by 4 bases and the J gene end by 4 bases; junction bases not matched to a gene: 9. Germline CDR1 is SGDLS and CDR2 is YYNGEE. This CDR3 is built from 16 residues. Libraries were prepared by immunoSEQ multiplex PCR; TCRdb keeps only in-frame clonotypes and omits some of them. The sample has some 250,000 clones; about four fifths are singletons. The chain has TRBV9 and TRBJ1-5; TRBD1 aligns across 9 bases. The clonotype originates from a man aged 50 to 60 with active or convalescent COVID-19. What was sequenced was peripheral blood. The CDR3: CASSLGPGQGNQPQHF. The DNA of the CDR3 is TGTGCCAGCAGCCTTGGTCCGGGACAGGGAAATCAGCCCCAGCATTTT.